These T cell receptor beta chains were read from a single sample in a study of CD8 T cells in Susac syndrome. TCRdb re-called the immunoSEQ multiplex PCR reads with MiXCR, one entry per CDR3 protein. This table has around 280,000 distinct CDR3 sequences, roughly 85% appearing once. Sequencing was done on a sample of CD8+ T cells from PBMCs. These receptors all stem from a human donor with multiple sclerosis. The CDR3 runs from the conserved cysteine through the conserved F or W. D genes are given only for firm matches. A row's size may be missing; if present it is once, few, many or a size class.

CDR3aa: CASSPNPSRETQYF; CDR3nt: TGTGCCAGCAGTCCCAACCCTAGTCGGGAGACCCAGTACTTC; d_gene: .; j_gene: TRBJ2-5; v_gene: TRBV12-3/TRBV12-4; abundance: .
CDR3aa: CASSSPGAGGDEQYF; CDR3nt: TGTGCCAGCAGCTCCCCGGGAGCCGGAGGGGACGAGCAGTACTTC; d_gene: .; j_gene: TRBJ2-7; v_gene: TRBV7-9; abundance: .
CDR3aa: CASSLGSGSYNEQFF; CDR3nt: TGTGCCAGCAGCTTGGGTAGCGGATCCTACAATGAGCAGTTCTTC; d_gene: .; j_gene: TRBJ2-1; v_gene: TRBV5-4; abundance: few
CDR3aa: CASSFPGGMNTEAFF; CDR3nt: TGTGCCAGCAGCTTCCCAGGGGGGATGAACACTGAAGCTTTCTTT; d_gene: TRBD1; j_gene: TRBJ1-1; v_gene: TRBV13; abundance: .
CDR3aa: CASSRPGEGFYEQYF; CDR3nt: TGTGCCAGCAGTCGTCCGGGGGAGGGCTTCTACGAGCAGTACTTC; d_gene: TRBD2; j_gene: TRBJ2-7; v_gene: TRBV27; abundance: .
CDR3aa: CASSLSVLNYGYTF; CDR3nt: TGTGCCAGCAGTCTGTCGGTGCTCAACTATGGCTACACCTTC; d_gene: .; j_gene: TRBJ1-2; v_gene: TRBV12-3/TRBV12-4; abundance: once
CDR3aa: CATSRDRSPTYEQYF; CDR3nt: TGTGCCACCAGCAGAGATCGGTCCCCAACCTACGAGCAGTACTTC; d_gene: .; j_gene: TRBJ2-7; v_gene: TRBV15; abundance: .
CDR3aa: CASSFLWRKAQHF; CDR3nt: TGTGCCAGCAGTTTCCTCTGGAGAAAAGCCCAGCATTTT; d_gene: .; j_gene: TRBJ1-5; v_gene: TRBV28; abundance: .
CDR3aa: CSVPNGLSTGELFF; CDR3nt: TGCAGCGTCCCCAACGGACTATCCACCGGGGAGCTGTTTTTT; d_gene: .; j_gene: TRBJ2-2; v_gene: TRBV29-1; abundance: .
CDR3aa: CASSLRGSGTYEQYF; CDR3nt: TGTGCCAGCAGTTTAAGAGGATCAGGGACCTACGAGCAGTACTTC; d_gene: .; j_gene: TRBJ2-7; v_gene: TRBV27; abundance: .
CDR3aa: CASSSIGGLSSYNEQFF; CDR3nt: TGTGCCAGCAGCTCAATAGGTGGGTTAAGCTCCTACAATGAGCAGTTCTTC; d_gene: .; j_gene: TRBJ2-1; v_gene: TRBV7-9; abundance: .
CDR3aa: CASSPASNPTDTQYF; CDR3nt: TGTGCCAGCAGCCCGGCTAGCAATCCCACAGATACGCAGTATTTT; d_gene: .; j_gene: TRBJ2-3; v_gene: TRBV5-4; abundance: once
CDR3aa: CASSWGERPGPPYEQYF; CDR3nt: TGTGCCAGCAGCTGGGGGGAACGACCGGGGCCCCCCTACGAGCAGTACTTC; d_gene: .; j_gene: TRBJ2-7; v_gene: TRBV6-1; abundance: .
CDR3aa: CSAIFRRRNEKLFF; CDR3nt: TGCAGTGCTATCTTTCGGCGGCGAAATGAAAAACTGTTTTTT; d_gene: .; j_gene: TRBJ1-4; v_gene: TRBV20-1; abundance: .
CDR3aa: CASSLTGDRGSYEQYF; CDR3nt: TGTGCCAGCAGCTTAACTGGGGACAGGGGATCCTACGAGCAGTACTTC; d_gene: TRBD1; j_gene: TRBJ2-7; v_gene: TRBV7-3; abundance: few
CDR3aa: CASSRRLLGGKGYTF; CDR3nt: TGCGCCAGCAGCCGAAGACTTCTAGGAGGGAAGGGCTACACCTTC; d_gene: .; j_gene: TRBJ1-2; v_gene: TRBV4-1; abundance: .
CDR3aa: CAWIMNTEAFF; CDR3nt: TGTGCCTGGATAATGAACACTGAAGCTTTCTTT; d_gene: .; j_gene: TRBJ1-1; v_gene: TRBV30; abundance: .
CDR3aa: CASSLYGRVYNSPLHF; CDR3nt: TGTGCCAGCAGTTTATACGGAAGAGTCTATAATTCACCCCTCCACTTT; d_gene: .; j_gene: TRBJ1-6; v_gene: TRBV27; abundance: .
CDR3aa: CASSTRTGYNEQFF; CDR3nt: TGTGCCAGCAGTACCCGGACAGGGTACAATGAGCAGTTCTTC; d_gene: TRBD1; j_gene: TRBJ2-1; v_gene: TRBV12-3/TRBV12-4; abundance: few